This T cell receptor beta chain was identified during a study of shared clonotypes between healthy human individuals. Study-level findings and limits: Non-shared clonotypes displayed generation probabilities falling below those of clonotypes present in all four donors.

Per germline, CDR1 GTSNPN and CDR2 SVGIG (reference sequence). The CDR3 runs 12 residues. Trimming pared 2 bases from V and 6 bases from J, leaving 9 bases between. The study ran the assay at deep level. This table comes from immunoSEQ multiplex PCR, and its TCRdb copy is limited to in-frame clones, with some not included. Of around 1.5 million clones in the sample, 98% were seen once. In regard to this clone: Its antigen is not known.

This receptor was taken from a man aged 25 to 40 in good health. Sequenced material: naive CD4+ T cells sorted from blood. As to subset: CD45RA+ positively selected. This rearrangement joins TRBV30 to TRBJ2-3; D uncertain. The CDR3: CAWSSPGDTQYF. The CDR3 DNA reads TGTGCCTGGAGTAGCCCCGGGGATACGCAGTATTTT.